This TCR beta chain was retrieved from a study of blood T cell repertoires in COVID-19. The wider study: The United States, Italy and Spain provided the acute and convalescent COVID-19 samples. From T cells, B-cell-depleted T cells, or PBMCs came the material, which was cDNA or gDNA.

Germline V gene lookup returns CDR1 SQVTM and CDR2 ANQGSEA. With 8 bases removed from V and 0 bases from J, the gap between germline ends came to 14 bases. The CDR3 spans 13 residues. Per the original data handling: Estimated nucleated cell counts came from reference gene primer amplification. Libraries were prepared by immunoSEQ multiplex PCR; TCRdb keeps only in-frame clonotypes and omits some of them. That table furnishes V, J and clone size, whereas the DNA furnished D and trimming. The repertoire includes nearly 250,000 clones, approximately 84% of them detected once, and around 2% sits in the top ten.

The V call is TRBV29-1, the J call TRBJ2-7; tentative D call: TRBD1 (7 bases). Sequencing was carried out using peripheral blood. The receptor's source is a woman older than 75 with acute or convalescent COVID-19. CDR3 sequence: CSPGRGASYEQYF. CDR3 in DNA: TGCAGCCCTGGCAGGGGGGCCTCCTACGAGCAGTACTTC.